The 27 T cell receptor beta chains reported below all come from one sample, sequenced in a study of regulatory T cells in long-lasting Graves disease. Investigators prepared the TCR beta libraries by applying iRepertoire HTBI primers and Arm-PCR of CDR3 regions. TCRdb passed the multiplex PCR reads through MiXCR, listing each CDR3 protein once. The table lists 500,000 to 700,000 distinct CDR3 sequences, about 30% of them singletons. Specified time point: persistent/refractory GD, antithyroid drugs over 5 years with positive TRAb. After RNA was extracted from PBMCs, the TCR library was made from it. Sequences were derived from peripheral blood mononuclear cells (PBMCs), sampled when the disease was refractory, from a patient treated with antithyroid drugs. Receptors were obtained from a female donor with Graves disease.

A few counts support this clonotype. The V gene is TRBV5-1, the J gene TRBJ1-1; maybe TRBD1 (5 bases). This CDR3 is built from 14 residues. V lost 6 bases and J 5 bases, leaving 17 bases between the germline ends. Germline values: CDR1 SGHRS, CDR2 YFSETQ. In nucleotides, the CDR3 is TGCGCCAGCAACGGGGCTGGAGGAGGTACTGAAGCTTTCTTT. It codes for CASNGAGGGTEAFF.

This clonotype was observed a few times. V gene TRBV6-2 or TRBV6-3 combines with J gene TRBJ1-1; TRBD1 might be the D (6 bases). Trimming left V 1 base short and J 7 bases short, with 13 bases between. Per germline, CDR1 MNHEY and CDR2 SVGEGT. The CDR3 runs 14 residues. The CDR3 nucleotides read TGTGCCAGCAGTTACTTGCGGGGGCGTGATGAAGCTTTCTTT. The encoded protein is CASSYLRGRDEAFF.

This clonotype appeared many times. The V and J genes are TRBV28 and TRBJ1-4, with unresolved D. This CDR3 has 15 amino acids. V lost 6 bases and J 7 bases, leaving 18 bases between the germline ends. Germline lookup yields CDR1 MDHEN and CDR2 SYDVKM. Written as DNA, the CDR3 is TGTGCCAGCAGCGCCATTCTGGGGATGGGTGAAAAACTGTTTTTT. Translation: CASSAILGMGEKLFF.

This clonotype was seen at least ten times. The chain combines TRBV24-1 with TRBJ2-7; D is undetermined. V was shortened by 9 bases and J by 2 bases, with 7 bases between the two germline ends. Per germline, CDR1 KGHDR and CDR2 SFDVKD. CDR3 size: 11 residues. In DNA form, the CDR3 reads TGTGCCACCTCTGGGCCCTACGAGCAGTACTTC. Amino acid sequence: CATSGPYEQYF.

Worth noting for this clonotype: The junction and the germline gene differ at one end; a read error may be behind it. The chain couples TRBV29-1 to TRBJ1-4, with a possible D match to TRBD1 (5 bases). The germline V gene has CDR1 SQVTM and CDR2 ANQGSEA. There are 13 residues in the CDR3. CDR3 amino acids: CSVPSGAGETLFF. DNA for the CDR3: TGCAGCGTCCCTTCCGGGGCCGGTGAAACACTGTTTTTT.

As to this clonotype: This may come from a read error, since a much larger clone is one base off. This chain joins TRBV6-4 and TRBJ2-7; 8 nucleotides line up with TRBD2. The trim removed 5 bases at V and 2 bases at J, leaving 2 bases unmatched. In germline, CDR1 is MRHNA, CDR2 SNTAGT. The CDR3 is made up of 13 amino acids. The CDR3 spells CASSSGSPYEQYF. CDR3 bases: TGTGCCAGCAGTAGCGGGAGCCCCTACGAGCAGTACTTC.

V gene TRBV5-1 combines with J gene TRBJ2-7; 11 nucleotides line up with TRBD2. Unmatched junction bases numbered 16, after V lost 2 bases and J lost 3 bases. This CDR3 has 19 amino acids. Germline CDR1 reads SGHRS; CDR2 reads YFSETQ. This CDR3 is CASSLSLAGGRDIYYEQYF. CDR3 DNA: TGCGCCAGCAGCTTATCGCTAGCGGGAGGTCGTGATATTTACTACGAGCAGTACTTC.

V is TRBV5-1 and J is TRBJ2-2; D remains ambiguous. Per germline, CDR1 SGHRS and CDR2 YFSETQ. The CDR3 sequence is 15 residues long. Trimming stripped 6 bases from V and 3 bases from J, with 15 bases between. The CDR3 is CASTMEIGDTGELFF. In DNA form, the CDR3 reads TGCGCCAGCACTATGGAAATTGGGGACACCGGGGAGCTGTTTTTT.

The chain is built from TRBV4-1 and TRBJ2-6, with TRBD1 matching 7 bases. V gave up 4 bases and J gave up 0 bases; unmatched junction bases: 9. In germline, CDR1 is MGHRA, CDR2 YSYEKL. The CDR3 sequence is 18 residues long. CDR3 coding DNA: TGCGCCAGCAGCCTCCGGGACAGAACGATCTCTGGGGCCAACGTCCTGACTTTC. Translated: CASSLRDRTISGANVLTF.

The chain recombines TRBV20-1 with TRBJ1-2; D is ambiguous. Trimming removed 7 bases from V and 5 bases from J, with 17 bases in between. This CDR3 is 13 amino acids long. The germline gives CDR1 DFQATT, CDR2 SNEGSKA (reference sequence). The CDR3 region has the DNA TGCAGTGGACGCCCTACAGTGAGTTATGGCTACACCTTC. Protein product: CSGRPTVSYGYTF.

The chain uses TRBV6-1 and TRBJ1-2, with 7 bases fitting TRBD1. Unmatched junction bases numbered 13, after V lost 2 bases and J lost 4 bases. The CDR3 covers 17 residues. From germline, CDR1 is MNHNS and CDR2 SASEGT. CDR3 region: CASSEKTDREGAYGYTF. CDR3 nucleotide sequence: TGTGCCAGCAGTGAAAAAACTGACAGGGAGGGAGCCTATGGCTACACCTTC.

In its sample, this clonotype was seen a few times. DNA for the CDR3: TGCAGCGTGGAACTTCTTACAATGAACACTGAAGCTTTCTTT. This sequence encodes CSVELLTMNTEAFF. The chain employs TRBV29-1 and TRBJ1-1, with unresolved D. CDR3 length equals 14 residues. Germline V gene lookup returns CDR1 SQVTM and CDR2 ANQGSEA. The germline V and J ends were trimmed by 6 bases and 0 bases, with 14 bases remaining between them.

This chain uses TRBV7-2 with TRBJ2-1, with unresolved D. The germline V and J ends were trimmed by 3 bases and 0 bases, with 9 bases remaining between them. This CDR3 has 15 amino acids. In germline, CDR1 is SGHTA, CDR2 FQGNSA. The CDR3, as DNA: TGTGCCAGCAGCTTGGCGCCAAGCTCCTACAATGAGCAGTTCTTC. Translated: CASSLAPSSYNEQFF. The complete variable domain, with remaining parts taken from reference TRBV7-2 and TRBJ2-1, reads GAGVSQSPSNKVTEKGKDVELRCDPISGHTALYWYRQSLGQGLEFLIYFQGNSAPDKSGLPSDRFSAERTGGSVSTLTIQRTQQEDSAVYLCASSLAPSSYNEQFFGPGTRLTVL.

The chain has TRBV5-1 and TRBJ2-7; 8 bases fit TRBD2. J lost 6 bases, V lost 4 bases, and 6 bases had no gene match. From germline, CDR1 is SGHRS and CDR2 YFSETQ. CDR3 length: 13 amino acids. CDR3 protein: CASSPSGYSEQYF. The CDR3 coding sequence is TGCGCCAGCAGCCCTAGCGGGTACAGCGAGCAGTACTTC.

CDR3 DNA sequence: TGTGCCAGCAGCTTGGGTGAACGGGCCAATCAGCCCCAGCATTTT. Protein: CASSLGERANQPQHF. The chain recombines TRBV7-8 with TRBJ1-5; D remains ambiguous. This CDR3 is 15 amino acids long. V gave up 3 bases and J gave up 3 bases, with 12 bases separating them. Per the germline V gene, CDR1 is SGHVS and CDR2 is FQNEAQ.

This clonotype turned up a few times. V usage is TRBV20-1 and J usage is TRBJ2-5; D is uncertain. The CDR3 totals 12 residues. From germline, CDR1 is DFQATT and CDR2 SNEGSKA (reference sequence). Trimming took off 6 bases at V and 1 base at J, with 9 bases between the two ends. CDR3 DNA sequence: TGCAGTGCCATCGGGTCCCAAGAGACCCAGTACTTC. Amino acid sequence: CSAIGSQETQYF.

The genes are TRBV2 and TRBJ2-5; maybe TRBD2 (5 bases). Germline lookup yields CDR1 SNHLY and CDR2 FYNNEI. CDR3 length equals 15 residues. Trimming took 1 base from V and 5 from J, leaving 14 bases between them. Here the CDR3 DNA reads TGTGCCAGCAGTGAAGAAGGTGGTGGGAGTGAGACCCAGTACTTC. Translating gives CASSEEGGGSETQYF.

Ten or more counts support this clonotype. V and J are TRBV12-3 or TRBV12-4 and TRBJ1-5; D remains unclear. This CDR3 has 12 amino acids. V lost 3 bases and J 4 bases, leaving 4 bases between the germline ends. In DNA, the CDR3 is TGTGCCAGCAGTTTTTGGAATCAGCCCCAGCATTTT. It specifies CASSFWNQPQHF.

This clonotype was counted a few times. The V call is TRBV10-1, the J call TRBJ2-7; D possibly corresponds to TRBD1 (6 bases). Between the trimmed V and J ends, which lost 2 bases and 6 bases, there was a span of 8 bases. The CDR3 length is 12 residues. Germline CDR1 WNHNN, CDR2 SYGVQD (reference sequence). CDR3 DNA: TGCGCCAGCAGTGAGACAGGGTCCGAGCAGTACTTC. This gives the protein CASSETGSEQYF.

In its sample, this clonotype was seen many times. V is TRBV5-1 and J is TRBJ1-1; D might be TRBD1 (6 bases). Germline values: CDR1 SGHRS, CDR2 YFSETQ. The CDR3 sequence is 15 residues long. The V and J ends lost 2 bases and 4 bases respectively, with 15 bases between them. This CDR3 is CASSFGTAQGTEAFF. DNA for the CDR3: TGCGCCAGCAGCTTTGGGACGGCACAGGGCACTGAAGCTTTCTTT.

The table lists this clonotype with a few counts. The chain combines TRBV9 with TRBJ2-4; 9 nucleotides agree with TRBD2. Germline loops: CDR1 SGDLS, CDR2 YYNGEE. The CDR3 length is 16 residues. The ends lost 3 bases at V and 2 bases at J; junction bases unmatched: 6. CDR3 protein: CASSGSGSASKNIQYF. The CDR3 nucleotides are TGTGCCAGCAGCGGTAGCGGGAGTGCGTCCAAAAACATTCAGTACTTC.

As DNA, the CDR3 is TGTGCCTGGGGGGGACAGGGCCTGATGAACACTGAAGCTTTCTTT. Translated: CAWGGQGLMNTEAFF. The J gene is TRBJ1-1, the V gene TRBV30, with 9 bases that match TRBD1. The germline V gene has CDR1 GTSNPN and CDR2 SVGIG (reference sequence). This CDR3 has 15 amino acids. The V segment lost 5 bases and the J segment 0 bases; nucleotides outside the gene matches: 7.

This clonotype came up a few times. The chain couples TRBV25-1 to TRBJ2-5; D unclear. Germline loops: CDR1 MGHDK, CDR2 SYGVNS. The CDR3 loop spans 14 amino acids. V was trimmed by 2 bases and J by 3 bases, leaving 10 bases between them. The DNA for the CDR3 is TGTGCCAGCAGTGAACCGGGTAACAAAGAGACCCAGTACTTC. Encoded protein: CASSEPGNKETQYF.

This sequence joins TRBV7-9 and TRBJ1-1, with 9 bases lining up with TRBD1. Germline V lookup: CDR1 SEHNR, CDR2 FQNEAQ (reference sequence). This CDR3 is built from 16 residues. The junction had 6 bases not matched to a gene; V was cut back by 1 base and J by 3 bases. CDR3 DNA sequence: TGTGCCAGCAGCTTAGAGACAGGGGGTCGGTACACTGAAGCTTTCTTT. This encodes CASSLETGGRYTEAFF.

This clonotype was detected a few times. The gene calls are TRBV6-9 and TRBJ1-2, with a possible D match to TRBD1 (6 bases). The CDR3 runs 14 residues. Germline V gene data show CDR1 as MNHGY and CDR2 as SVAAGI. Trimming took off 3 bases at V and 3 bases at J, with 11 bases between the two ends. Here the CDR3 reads CASSYSGGHYGYTF. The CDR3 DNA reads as TGTGCCAGCAGTTACTCCGGGGGGCACTATGGCTACACCTTC.

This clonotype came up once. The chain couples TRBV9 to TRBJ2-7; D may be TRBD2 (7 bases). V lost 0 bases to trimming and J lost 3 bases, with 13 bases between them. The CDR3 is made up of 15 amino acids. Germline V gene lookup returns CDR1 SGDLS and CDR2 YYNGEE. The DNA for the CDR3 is TGTGCCAGCAGCGTAGAGGGGGAGGGCCTCTACGAGCAGTACTTC. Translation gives CASSVEGEGLYEQYF.

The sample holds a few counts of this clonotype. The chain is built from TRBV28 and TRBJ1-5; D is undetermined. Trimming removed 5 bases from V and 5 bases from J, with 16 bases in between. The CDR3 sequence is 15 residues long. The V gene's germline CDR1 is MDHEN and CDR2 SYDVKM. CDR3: CASSIPVPPDQPQHF. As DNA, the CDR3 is TGTGCCAGCAGTATCCCCGTGCCGCCGGATCAGCCCCAGCATTTT.